This T cell receptor (beta chain) stems from a study of T cell responses to AZD1222 COVID-19 vaccine. Produced via immunoSEQ multiplex PCR; TCRdb's table is partial and in-frame only. The data show fewer than 95,000 clones, 89% seen once. Trimming took 3 bases from V and 5 from J, leaving 10 bases between them. The CDR3 totals 13 residues. Per germline, CDR1 DFQATT and CDR2 SNEGSKA (reference sequence). Regarding the study as a whole: Just five to seven people given AZD1222 tested seropositive at baseline. Regions 160-218 and 743-854 dominated among vaccine-associated CD4 TCRs spanning spike. Sampled repertoires all dated from after the peak T cell response.

Points on this clone: Its antigen is as yet unknown.

Second-dose schedules of about 4 or about 12 weeks were combined. J is TRBJ1-4 and V is TRBV20-1; D is undetermined. Sequencing was performed on peripheral blood, taken 28 days after the second AZD1222 dose. The clonotype was recovered from an adult who received the AZD1222 COVID-19 vaccine. The CDR3 DNA reads TGCAGTGCTAGTAAGGGCTTAAATGAAAAACTGTTTTTT. It translates to CSASKGLNEKLFF.